This T cell receptor beta chain appears in the sequencing data of a study of cytomegalovirus exposure and HLA in healthy donors. Findings and caveats of the study: Reports indicated that the classifier achieved high specificity and sensitivity in diagnosing cytomegalovirus status. A list of approximately 160 TCR beta chains associated with cytomegalovirus was given. TCR beta V- and J-gene trimming, according to a later analysis, was linked to a missense DCLRE1C variant.

CDR3 length: 16 amino acids. Germline assignment: CDR1 LNHNV and CDR2 YYDKDF (reference sequence). V gave up 6 bases and J gave up 7 bases, with 21 bases separating them. A multiplex PCR was run with 60 Vbeta primers and 13 Jbeta primers. TCRdb's table, derived via immunoSEQ multiplex PCR, lists solely in-frame clones and lacks some. This table has approximately 74,000 clones, 65% to 85% appearing once. This clone was seen only a few times. Its antigen is undetermined. V and J are TRBV15 and TRBJ2-2, with D perhaps matching TRBD2 (5 bases). The clonotype comes from a woman aged 25-40 years in good health and CMV-seronegative. What was sequenced was PBMCs. The CDR3 loop reads CATRPQRWQEIGELFF. The DNA of the CDR3 is TGTGCCACCAGACCCCAGCGGTGGCAGGAAATCGGGGAGCTGTTTTTT. The whole variable domain, filled in from reference TRBV15 and TRBJ2-2, reads DAMVIQNPRYQVTQFGKPVTLSCSQTLNHNVMYWYQQKSSQAPKLLFHYYDKDFNNEADTPDNFQSRRPNTSFCFLDIRSPGLGDTAMYLCATRPQRWQEIGELFFGEGSRLTVL.